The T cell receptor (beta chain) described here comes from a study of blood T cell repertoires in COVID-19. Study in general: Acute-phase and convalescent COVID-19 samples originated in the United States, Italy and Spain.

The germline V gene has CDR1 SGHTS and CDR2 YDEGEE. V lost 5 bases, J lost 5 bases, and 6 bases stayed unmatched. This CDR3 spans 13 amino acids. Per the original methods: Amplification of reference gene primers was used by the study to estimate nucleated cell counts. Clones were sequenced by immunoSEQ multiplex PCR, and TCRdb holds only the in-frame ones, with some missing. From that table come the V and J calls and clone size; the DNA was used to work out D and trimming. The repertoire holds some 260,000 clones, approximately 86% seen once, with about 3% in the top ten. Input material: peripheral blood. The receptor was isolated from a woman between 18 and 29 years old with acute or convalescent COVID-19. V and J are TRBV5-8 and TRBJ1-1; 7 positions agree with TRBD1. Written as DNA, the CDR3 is TGTGCCAGCAGTGGAAGGGGGCGGACTGAAGCTTTCTTT. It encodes CASSGRGRTEAFF.